The T cell receptor (beta chain) described here comes from a study of regulatory T cells in long-lasting Graves disease. General observations from the study: Persistent disease preferred TRBV28, TRBJ1-2 and TRBJ2-5. Fewer public clonotypes were shared by new patients (around 990) than by persistent patients (around 2,800).

Combining iRepertoire HTBI primers with Arm-PCR of CDR3 regions, the authors built TCR beta libraries. In the study's own analysis: From all samples, identification returned 12 to 15 TRBJ and roughly 65 TRBV segments. TCRdb reprocessed the multiplex PCR reads via MiXCR and lists one record per CDR3 protein. None of the V and J calls come from the authors' own analysis; TCRdb made them. The sample yields about 400,000 distinct CDR3 sequences, about 14% seen once. The V gene end was trimmed by 3 bases and the J gene end by 3 bases; junction bases not matched to a gene: 8. CDR1 is SGHKS, CDR2 YYEKEE, per germline (reference sequence). The CDR3 runs 16 residues. Ten or more counts support this clonotype. Its antigen is unidentified. The time point is: newly diagnosed GD, antithyroid drugs for less than 3 months. The TCR library was made from RNA extracted from PBMCs. Roughly 9 milliliters of peripheral blood went into EDTA tubes.

The material was peripheral blood mononuclear cells (PBMCs), obtained at new diagnosis, from a patient treated with antithyroid drugs. This sequence originates from a female donor with Graves disease. The V call is TRBV5-5, the J call TRBJ2-5; TRBD1 agrees at 10 bases. The CDR3 sequence is CASSSLRTGGKETQYF. CDR3 coding DNA: TGTGCCAGCAGCTCCTTGAGGACAGGGGGGAAAGAGACCCAGTACTTC.